The clone carrying this TCR beta chain has ten or more counts. Its target is unknown. In germline, CDR1 is SGHRS, CDR2 YFSETQ. The CDR3 consists of 15 residues. V was shortened by 4 bases and J by 4 bases, with 15 bases between the two germline ends. The data stem from a study of early T cells in non-severe SARS-CoV-2 infection. Overall study: Sequencing input comprised bulk RNA from unsorted whole blood; chain pairing was not available. Study results and limitations: Anti-spike CD8 responses were favored in VDJdb matching, and private and CD4 specificities were missed.

The TCR library protocol attached unique molecular identifiers to the individual cDNA molecules. MiXCR, applied by TCRdb to the 5' RACE reads, yields one record per CDR3 protein. The sample has around 61,000 distinct CDR3 sequences, roughly 10% seen once; the top ten hold approximately 1.7%. The sequencing sample was made of whole blood. The rearrangement links TRBV5-1 to TRBJ2-1, with D possibly TRBD1 on 5 matching bases. This TCR derives from an adult who was a healthcare worker with PCR-confirmed SARS-CoV-2 infection or an uninfected control (not recorded which). The CDR3 sequence: CASSLETSGYNEQFF. The CDR3 nucleotides are TGCGCCAGCAGCCTGGAAACCTCAGGGTACAATGAGCAGTTCTTC.